Below, one T cell receptor beta chain is given with its context. In the study's own analysis: Scientists estimated how many nucleated cells there were by amplifying reference gene primers. Clones were sequenced by immunoSEQ multiplex PCR, and TCRdb holds only the in-frame ones, with some missing. That table supplies the V and J calls and clone size; D and trimming were determined from the DNA. The repertoire consists of fewer than 300,000 clones, with over 75% occurring once and the leading ten covering more than 9%. With 0 bases removed from V and 5 bases from J, the gap between germline ends came to 16 bases. CDR1 is LNHNV, CDR2 YYDKDF, per germline (reference sequence). The CDR3 runs 16 residues. The sample originates from a study of blood T cell repertoires in COVID-19. Study-level background: Some COVID-19 samples were acute and others convalescent; all came from the United States, Italy and Spain. PBMCs, B-cell-depleted T cells, or T cells provided the cDNA or gDNA that made up the material.

The chain combines TRBV15 with TRBJ2-5; D may be TRBD1 (5 bases). The source of this sequence is a man aged 50 or older with COVID-19, enrolled during active disease. Source material: peripheral blood. CDR3 sequence: CATSRDAGPRTETQYF. Here the CDR3 DNA reads TGTGCCACCAGCAGAGATGCAGGGCCCCGGACGGAGACCCAGTACTTC.